The entry below gives a single TCR beta chain sequence along with its context. These data belong to a study of T cell responses to AZD1222 COVID-19 vaccine. The CDR3 length is 15 residues. Germline CDR1 is MDHEN and CDR2 is SYDVKM. The V and J ends lost 4 bases and 5 bases, in that order; junction bases with no gene match: 10. The protocol was immunoSEQ multiplex PCR, while the TCRdb copy is restricted to in-frame clones and leaves out a portion. The sample lists 95,000 to 150,000 clones; 85% to 90% were seen once. The input for sequencing was peripheral blood, taken 28 days after the second AZD1222 dose. The chain carries TRBV28 and TRBJ1-2; 7 bases are shared with TRBD1. The source of this sequence is an adult who received the AZD1222 COVID-19 vaccine. The CDR3 spells CASSSLRRGGYGYTF. The CDR3 region has the DNA TGTGCCAGCAGTTCCCTCCGCAGGGGGGGATATGGCTACACCTTC.